This T cell receptor (beta chain) was documented in a study of T cells in narcolepsy. Study in general: Patients with NT1 or NT2 and healthy control donors were enrolled. Study results and limitations: Autoreactive clonotypes reportedly recurred in blood of same and different patients, not controls.

For this clone: The antigen is not known.

Measured with immunoSEQ multiplex PCR; TCRdb has only the in-frame clones, and not every one. The sample contains tens of thousands of clones, about 86% of which appear only once. Sequenced material: CD45RA- memory CD4+ T cells from PBMCs. This TCR was recovered from a human donor with narcolepsy.

DNA for the CDR3: TGTGCCAGTAGTGTCAGGGACAGGGAGGTTCGTGGCTACACCTTC. This sequence encodes CASSVRDREVRGYTF. The genes are TRBV19 and TRBJ1-2; 9 bases fit TRBD1. Germline trimming cut 5 bases from V and 7 bases from J; bases unmatched to any gene: 11. The CDR3 consists of 15 residues. The germline V gene encodes CDR1 LNHDA and CDR2 SQIVND (reference sequence).